This TCR beta chain was observed in a study of shared clonotypes between healthy human individuals. Study context: CD4 naive and CD4 memory each took three plates per donor, while CD8 naive took two and CD8 memory one. General study results and limits: In contrast to clonotypes shared by all four donors, non-shared clonotypes had lower generation probabilities. Generally, naive subsets (rather than memory subsets) showed larger estimated richness.

Naive-designated CD8 cells lacked CD45RO, were positively enriched for CCR7, and omitted terminally differentiated effector memory CD45RA+ cells. The CDR3 length is 18 residues. V shed 2 bases, J shed 1 base, and the junction held 9 bases outside the gene matches. Germline CDR1 and CDR2: LGHNA and YSLEER. As for this clone: Its specificity is not known.

Using immunoSEQ multiplex PCR, the repertoire was profiled, and TCRdb retains in-frame clones only, with some absent. The sample holds about 2.1 million clones, just under 95% seen once. The rearrangement joins TRBV4-3 to TRBJ2-7; TRBD1 aligns across 12 bases. This sequence originates from a man younger than 35 in good health. Some clones in this sample may be carry-over from other donors' samples. The sample comprised naive CD8+ T cells from PBMCs. CDR3 in DNA: TGCGCCAGCAGCCAATACTACCCGGGACAGGGGGCTTCCTACGAGCAGTACTTC. Translating it yields CASSQYYPGQGASYEQYF.